The rows below give T cell receptor beta chains drawn from one sample of a study of T cell repertoires in cytomegalovirus infection. TCRdb re-derived calls from the reads in MiXCR, one entry per CDR3 protein. The table lists some 800,000 distinct CDR3 sequences, under 35% of them singletons, with approximately 14% in the top ten. These receptors lack a known antigen. The source material was cultured CD8+ T cells from PBMCs, sampled from culture after CMV antigen stimulation. The source of these receptors is a human donor in good health (CMV status not recorded). Some clones in this sample may be carry-over from other donors' samples. Both conserved end residues are part of each CDR3. The order of the fields is CDR3 length, V gene, D gene, clone size, J gene, CDR3 DNA, CDR3 protein. The D gene is left open where the match is weak. A clone size is listed for some rows: how often the clone was seen (once, few, many), or a class if it is expanded.

17,TRBV6-1,-,-,TRBJ2-7,TGTGCCAGCAGTGAAGTAAGGCAGAGCCCGGTGGGCTACGAGCAGTACTTC,CASSEVRQSPVGYEQYF
10,TRBV2,-,-,TRBJ1-2,TGTGCCAGCAGGCGAGGTGGCTACACCTTC,CASRRGGYTF
13,TRBV19,-,few,TRBJ2-7,TGTGCCAGTAGTCAGGGATTCTCCTACGAGCAGTACTTC,CASSQGFSYEQYF
14,TRBV28,TRBD2,-,TRBJ2-3,TGTGCCAGCAGTTTTCGGGGGGGGGAAGATACGCAGTATTTT,CASSFRGGEDTQYF
14,TRBV6-5,TRBD2,once,TRBJ2-1,TGTGCCTCCGGGGAAGGAGCCGGGGGGAATGAGCAGTTCTTC,CASGEGAGGNEQFF
14,TRBV19,-,-,TRBJ1-2,TGTGCCAGTAGTACTACCGATGGGGGCTATGGCTACACCTTC,CASSTTDGGYGYTF
20,TRBV7-3,TRBD2,-,TRBJ2-3,TGTGCCAGCAGCTTCGGTTTGGTGCTAGCGGGGGAGACTAGCACAGATACGCAGTATTTT,CASSFGLVLAGETSTDTQYF
15,TRBV7-6,-,few,TRBJ2-1,TGTGCCAGCAGCTTACGTAGGCAGGGGGGGAATGAGCAGTTCTTC,CASSLRRQGGNEQFF
13,TRBV7-6,-,few,TRBJ2-7,TGTGCCAGCAGCCATGGGGCAGGCTACGAGCAGTACTTC,CASSHGAGYEQYF
14,TRBV7-3,-,-,TRBJ2-1,TGTGCCAGCAGCCCGGGCTACAGGGAGGATGAGCAGTTCTTC,CASSPGYREDEQFF
19,TRBV7-6,TRBD1,few,TRBJ1-5,TGTGCCAGCAGCTTAGTTGTTGGGACAGGGGGCTATAGCAATCAGCCCCAGCATTTT,CASSLVVGTGGYSNQPQHF
17,TRBV7-2,-,-,TRBJ2-5,TGTGCCAGCAGCTTAGAAGGACCGGAACAGGGTCAAGAGACCCAGTACTTC,CASSLEGPEQGQETQYF
17,TRBV5-1,TRBD2,-,TRBJ2-1,TGCGCCAGCAGCTTGATTAATGTCCTAGCGGGTCTCCATGAGCAGTTCTTC,CASSLINVLAGLHEQFF
15,TRBV4-1,-,few,TRBJ2-7,TGCGCCAAAATCGTCTATGAGGCCTCTAGGGACGAGCAGTACTTC,CAKIVYEASRDEQYF
17,TRBV6-8,-,-,TRBJ2-3,TGTACCAGCAGAGTGAGGGGGACACTCCCTAGCACAGATACGCAGTATTTT,CTSRVRGTLPSTDTQYF
17,TRBV6-5,-,-,TRBJ1-1,TGTGCCAGCAGTTACTCGCAAGGGGCCAGAGGCGGGACTGAAGCTTTCTTT,CASSYSQGARGGTEAFF
15,TRBV7-9,TRBD1,-,TRBJ1-2,TGTGCCAGCAGCCTGGGAGGGGGCGCATCCTATGGCTACACCTTC,CASSLGGGASYGYTF
15,TRBV14,TRBD1,few,TRBJ1-1,TGTGCCAGCAGCCAAGAGGGGACAGCAAACACTGAAGCTTTCTTT,CASSQEGTANTEAFF
17,TRBV15,-,-,TRBJ1-1,TGTGCCACCAGCAGAGACTTCCTGTTGGGGTCGGACACTGAAGCTTTCTTT,CATSRDFLLGSDTEAFF
14,TRBV6-2/TRBV6-3,TRBD2,few,TRBJ2-1,TGTGCCAGCGATAGCGGGGCCGGACTCAATGAGCAGTTCTTC,CASDSGAGLNEQFF
12,TRBV6-6,-,-,TRBJ1-1,TGTGCCAGTTTCAGGTCGGGGGCAGGGGCTTTCTTT,CASFRSGAGAFF
15,TRBV7-9,TRBD1,-,TRBJ1-2,TGTGCCAGCAGCCTCACCATGGACAGGGACTATGGCTACACCTTC,CASSLTMDRDYGYTF
14,TRBV11-2,-,-,TRBJ2-2,TGTGCCAGCACCAGGACATTGAACACCGGGGAGCTGTTTTTT,CASTRTLNTGELFF
13,TRBV19,-,-,TRBJ1-4,TGTGCCAGTAGTATGTATCATGATGAAAAACTGTTTTTT,CASSMYHDEKLFF
15,TRBV6-6,-,-,TRBJ1-1,TGTGCCAGCAGTGGCCTACGCTTATGGGAGACTGAAGCTTTCTTT,CASSGLRLWETEAFF
15,TRBV6-5,-,-,TRBJ2-6,TGTGCCAGCACCCCCGGGGTGTCTGGGGCCAACGTCCTGACTTTC,CASTPGVSGANVLTF